Listed below are T cell receptor beta chains from one sample, sequenced in a study of shared T cell receptors in the human thymus. This table comes from immunoSEQ multiplex PCR, and its TCRdb copy is limited to in-frame clones, with some not included. The profile covers about 660,000 clones, with roughly 90% appearing a single time and 0.0095% to 0.013% taken by the ten largest. These data also featured in a second study, about human thymus T cells.

Sequenced: thymocytes. The receptors derive from a boy in the first two years of life with a congenital heart defect. Both conserved end residues are part of each CDR3. The order of the fields is J gene, D gene, V gene, clone size, CDR3 protein, CDR3 DNA. A D gene is named only where the DNA matches it firmly. For some rows the clone size is stated as once, few or many, or as a class when expanded; others skip it.

>TRBJ1-5|NA|TRBV10-3|NA
CAISNRDSNQPQHF
TGTGCCATCAGCAACAGAGATAGCAATCAGCCCCAGCATTTT
>TRBJ1-5|TRBD1|TRBV9|NA
CASSPGTGNDQPQHF
TGTGCCAGCAGCCCTGGGACAGGGAACGATCAGCCCCAGCATTTT
>TRBJ2-2|TRBD2|TRBV27|NA
CASIGGLAGGGTGELFF
TGTGCCAGCATTGGTGGACTAGCGGGAGGTGGCACCGGGGAGCTGTTTTTT
>TRBJ1-1|NA|TRBV4-3|NA
CASSQDRGSRTEAFF
TGCGCCAGCAGCCAAGATCGAGGGTCTCGGACTGAAGCTTTCTTT
>TRBJ2-1|NA|TRBV27|NA
CASSAKQGCSYNEQFF
TGTGCCAGCAGTGCAAAACAGGGTTGCTCCTACAATGAGCAGTTCTTC
>TRBJ1-1|NA|TRBV5-5|NA
CASSCKKEWNTEAFF
TGTGCCAGCAGCTGCAAGAAGGAGTGGAACACTGAAGCTTTCTTT
>TRBJ2-7|NA|TRBV2|NA
CASSGFKGRAHLYEQYF
TGTGCCAGCAGTGGTTTTAAGGGGCGCGCCCACCTCTACGAGCAGTACTTC
>TRBJ2-2|TRBD2|TRBV27|NA
CASSLRGLERAGELFF
TGTGCCAGCAGTTTGCGCGGACTAGAGAGGGCCGGGGAGCTGTTTTTT
>TRBJ1-1|NA|TRBV19|NA
CASSTSKLAFF
TGTGCCAGTAGTACTTCTAAGCTCGCTTTCTTT
>TRBJ2-2|NA|TRBV11-3|NA
CASSLDQASVGPGELFF
TGTGCCAGCAGCTTAGATCAGGCTAGCGTCGGTCCCGGGGAGCTGTTTTTT
>TRBJ1-5|NA|TRBV10-3|NA
CAISSDGGNQPQHF
TGTGCCATCAGCTCGGACGGGGGCAATCAGCCCCAGCATTTT
>TRBJ1-5|TRBD1|TRBV7-2|NA
CASSLGHGQAQQPQHF
TGTGCCAGCAGCCTGGGTCACGGACAGGCCCAACAGCCCCAGCATTTT
>TRBJ1-2|NA|TRBV9|NA
CASSVVRRSGYTF
TGTGCCAGCAGCGTAGTGAGGAGGAGCGGCTACACCTTC
>TRBJ2-1|NA|TRBV12-5|NA
CASGPKKQGPPSYNEQFF
TGTGCTAGTGGTCCTAAAAAACAGGGACCCCCTTCCTACAATGAGCAGTTCTTC
>TRBJ2-2|TRBD2|TRBV28|NA
CASRLAGASGTGELFF
TGTGCGTCCCGGCTAGCGGGAGCTAGTGGCACCGGGGAGCTGTTTTTT
>TRBJ2-1|TRBD2|TRBV27|NA
CASSLRLAGRKITNYNEQFF
TGTGCCAGCAGTTTAAGACTAGCGGGACGCAAAATCACCAACTACAATGAGCAGTTCTTC
>TRBJ2-2|NA|TRBV2|NA
CASRGTTNTGELFF
TGTGCCAGCAGGGGGACAACGAACACCGGGGAGCTGTTTTTT
>TRBJ2-6|NA|TRBV21-1|NA
CASSTRLAGANSGANVLTF
TGTGCCAGCAGCACCCGCCTAGCGGGAGCGAACTCTGGGGCCAACGTCCTGACTTTC
>TRBJ1-2|TRBD1|TRBV5-1|NA
CASSSRTGWDYGYTF
TGCGCCAGCAGCTCACGGACAGGGTGGGACTATGGCTACACCTTC
>TRBJ2-3|TRBD2|TRBV28|NA
CASSSLLLAGVRTDTQYF
TGTGCCAGCAGTAGCCTCCTACTAGCGGGAGTGCGCACAGATACGCAGTATTTT
>TRBJ1-5|TRBD1|TRBV19|few
CASRVGTGHRPQHF
TGTGCCAGTAGGGTCGGGACAGGGCATCGGCCCCAGCATTTT
>TRBJ2-5|NA|TRBV28|NA
CATLTFGGEGETQYF
TGTGCCACCCTAACCTTTGGAGGGGAAGGCGAGACCCAGTACTTC
>TRBJ2-2|NA|TRBV5-4|once
CASSLEQARSTNTGELFF
TGTGCCAGCAGCTTGGAGCAGGCCAGAAGCACGAACACCGGGGAGCTGTTTTTT
>TRBJ2-1|NA|TRBV4-3|NA
CASSQEPAGRHNEQFF
TGCGCCAGCAGCCAAGAGCCAGCGGGCCGCCACAATGAGCAGTTCTTC
>TRBJ2-7|TRBD2|TRBV5-1|NA
CASSLPRTSGRTTYEQYF
TGCGCCAGCAGCTTGCCCCGGACTAGCGGGAGGACCACCTACGAGCAGTACTTC
>TRBJ2-1|TRBD1|TRBV6-1|NA
CASLKGQGDNEQFF
TGTGCCAGCTTGAAGGGACAGGGGGACAATGAGCAGTTCTTC
>TRBJ1-5|NA|TRBV10-3|NA
CAISTARGQPQHF
TGTGCCATCAGCACAGCGCGGGGTCAGCCCCAGCATTTT
>TRBJ2-7|NA|TRBV9|NA
CASSVAGTTYEQYF
TGTGCCAGCAGCGTCGCAGGGACAACCTACGAGCAGTACTTC
>TRBJ2-7|TRBD2|TRBV10-3|NA
CAISPASGRKDGEQYF
TGTGCCATCAGTCCCGCTAGCGGACGGAAGGATGGCGAGCAGTACTTC
>TRBJ1-2|NA|TRBV4-1|NA
CASSQGAGSVDNYGYTF
TGCGCCAGCAGCCAAGGGGCAGGGTCCGTGGATAACTATGGCTACACCTTC
>TRBJ1-4|NA|TRBV30|NA
CAWTPRGGATNEKLFF
TGTGCCTGGACCCCAAGGGGGGGTGCAACTAATGAAAAACTGTTTTTT
>TRBJ1-2|TRBD1|TRBV4-3|once
CASSLHAGTGFPIYGYTF
TGCGCCAGCAGCCTTCATGCAGGGACAGGGTTCCCCATCTATGGCTACACCTTC
>TRBJ2-1|NA|TRBV14|NA
CASSQDESGSSYNEQFF
TGTGCCAGCAGCCAAGATGAGTCGGGAAGCTCCTACAATGAGCAGTTCTTC
>TRBJ2-7|TRBD1|TRBV10-1|NA
CASSGTHRDRARTYEQYF
TGCGCCAGCAGTGGAACTCACCGGGACAGGGCCCGGACCTACGAGCAGTACTTC
>TRBJ1-3|NA|TRBV28|NA
CASSFLPGAGGNTIYF
TGTGCCAGCAGTTTCTTACCAGGGGCTGGAGGAAACACCATATATTTT
>TRBJ1-2|NA|TRBV5-3|NA
CARSRIDGRTKPGYGYTF
TGTGCCAGAAGCCGCATCGACGGGAGGACCAAACCAGGTTATGGCTACACCTTC
>TRBJ2-7|TRBD2|TRBV4-2|NA
CASSPGPPTGTSGISAYEQYF
TGTGCCAGCAGCCCAGGCCCACCAACCGGGACTAGCGGGATATCAGCCTACGAGCAGTACTTC
>TRBJ2-7|TRBD2|TRBV7-9|NA
CASSSGTGLAGDLEQYF
TGTGCCAGCAGCTCCGGGACAGGACTAGCGGGAGATCTCGAGCAGTACTTC
>TRBJ2-1|TRBD2|TRBV5-4|NA
CASSLGRRELAYNEQFF
TGTGCCAGCAGCCTCGGCCGGCGGGAGCTAGCCTACAATGAGCAGTTCTTC
>TRBJ2-1|TRBD2|TRBV4-2|NA
CASRTTSGRGEQFF
TGTGCCAGCAGGACGACTAGCGGGAGGGGTGAGCAGTTCTTC
>TRBJ2-1|TRBD1|TRBV9|NA
CASIERGQKDLFF
TGTGCCAGCATCGAGAGGGGACAGAAGGATCTGTTCTTC
>TRBJ1-5|NA|TRBV7-2|NA
CASSLVSRSYSNQPQHF
TGTGCCAGCAGCTTAGTTTCCAGGTCCTATAGCAATCAGCCCCAGCATTTT
>TRBJ2-3|NA|TRBV10-2|NA
CASSDPWGGGTDTQYF
TGCGCCAGCAGTGACCCATGGGGCGGAGGCACAGATACGCAGTATTTT
>TRBJ1-4|NA|TRBV4-2|NA
CASSQDWPPNATNEKLFF
TGTGCCAGCAGCCAAGATTGGCCCCCCAACGCAACTAATGAAAAACTGTTTTTT
>TRBJ2-3|NA|TRBV7-2|few
CASSLEGSGPYTDTQYF
TGTGCCAGCAGCTTAGAGGGGTCAGGGCCGTACACAGATACGCAGTATTTT
>TRBJ2-5|TRBD2|TRBV14|NA
CASSQESWLAGQTVKETQYF
TGTGCCAGCAGCCAAGAGTCGTGGCTAGCGGGACAAACCGTTAAGGAGACCCAGTACTTC
>TRBJ2-1|TRBD2|TRBV29-1|NA
CSVVRPFGLAAYNEQFF
TGCAGCGTTGTGCGTCCTTTTGGACTAGCGGCGTACAATGAGCAGTTCTTC
>TRBJ2-7|TRBD1|TRBV7-2|NA
CASNKQGGEQYF
TGTGCCAGCAACAAACAGGGGGGCGAGCAGTACTTC
>TRBJ1-1|TRBD1|TRBV6-5|NA
CASSYGTERTEAFF
TGTGCCAGCAGTTATGGGACAGAAAGAACTGAAGCTTTCTTT
>TRBJ1-1|NA|TRBV5-4|NA
CASRGRGNTEAFF
TGTGCCAGCAGGGGCCGGGGGAACACTGAAGCTTTCTTT